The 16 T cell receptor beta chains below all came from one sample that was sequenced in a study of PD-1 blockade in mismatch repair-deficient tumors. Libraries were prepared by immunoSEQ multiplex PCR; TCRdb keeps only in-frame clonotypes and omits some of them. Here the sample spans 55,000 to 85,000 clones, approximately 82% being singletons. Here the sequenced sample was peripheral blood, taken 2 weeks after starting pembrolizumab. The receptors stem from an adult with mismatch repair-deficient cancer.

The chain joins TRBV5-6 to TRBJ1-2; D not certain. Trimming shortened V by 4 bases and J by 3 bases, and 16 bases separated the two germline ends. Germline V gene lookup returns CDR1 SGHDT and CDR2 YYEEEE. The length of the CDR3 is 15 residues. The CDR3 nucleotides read TGTGCCAGCAGCCGTGTTCGAATCCGGTACTATGGCTACACCTTC. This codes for CASSRVRIRYYGYTF.

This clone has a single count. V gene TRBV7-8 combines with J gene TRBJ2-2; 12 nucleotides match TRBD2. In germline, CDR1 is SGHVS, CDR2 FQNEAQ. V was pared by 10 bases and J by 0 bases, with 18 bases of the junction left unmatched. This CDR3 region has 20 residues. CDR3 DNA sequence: TGTGCCACCAAAGCCACCCGCCGGACTAGCGGGACCTCGAACACCGGGGAGCTGTTTTTT. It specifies CATKATRRTSGTSNTGELFF.

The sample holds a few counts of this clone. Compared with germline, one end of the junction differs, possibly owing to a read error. CDR3 coding DNA: TGCAGCGTCGAAGACAGTTTCGGCGACGAGCAGTACTTC. This codes for CSVEDSFGDEQYF. The chain carries TRBV29-1 and TRBJ2-7; TRBD1 is a possible D gene (5 bases). The CDR3 contains 13 residues. CDR1 SQVTM and CDR2 ANQGSEA come from the germline V gene.

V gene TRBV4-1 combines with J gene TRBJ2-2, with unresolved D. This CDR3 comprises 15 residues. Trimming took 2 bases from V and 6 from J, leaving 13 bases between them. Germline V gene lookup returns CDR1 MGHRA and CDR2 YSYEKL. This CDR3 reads CASSQQDDHAGELFF. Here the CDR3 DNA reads TGCGCCAGCAGCCAACAAGATGACCACGCCGGGGAGCTGTTTTTT.

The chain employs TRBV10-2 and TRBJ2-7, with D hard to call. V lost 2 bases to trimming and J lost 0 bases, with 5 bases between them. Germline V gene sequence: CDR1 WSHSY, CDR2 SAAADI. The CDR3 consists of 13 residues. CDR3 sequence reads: CASSEVTSYEQYF. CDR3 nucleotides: TGCGCCAGCAGTGAGGTCACCTCCTACGAGCAGTACTTC.

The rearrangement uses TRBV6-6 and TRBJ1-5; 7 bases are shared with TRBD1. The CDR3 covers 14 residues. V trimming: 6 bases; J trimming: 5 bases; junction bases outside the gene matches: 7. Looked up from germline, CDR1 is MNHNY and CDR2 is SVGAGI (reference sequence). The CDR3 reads CASRETGNDQPQHF. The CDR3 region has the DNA TGTGCCAGCAGAGAGACAGGGAACGATCAGCCCCAGCATTTT.

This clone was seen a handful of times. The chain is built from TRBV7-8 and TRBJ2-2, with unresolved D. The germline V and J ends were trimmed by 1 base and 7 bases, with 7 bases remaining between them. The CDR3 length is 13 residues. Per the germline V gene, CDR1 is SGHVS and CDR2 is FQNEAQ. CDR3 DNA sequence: TGTGCCAGCAGCTTAGTTTCCAGCGGGGAGCTGTTTTTT. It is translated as CASSLVSSGELFF.

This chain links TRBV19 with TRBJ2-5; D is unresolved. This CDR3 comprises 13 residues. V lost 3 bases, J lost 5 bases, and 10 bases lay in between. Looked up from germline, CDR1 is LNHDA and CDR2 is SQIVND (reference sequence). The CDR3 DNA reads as TGTGCCAGTAGTATCGGGTTAACGGAGACCCAGTACTTC. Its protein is CASSIGLTETQYF. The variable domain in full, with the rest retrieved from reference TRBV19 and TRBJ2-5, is DGGITQSPKYLFRKEGQNVTLSCEQNLNHDAMYWYRQDPGQGLRLIYYSQIVNDFQKGDIAEGYSVSREKKESFPLTVTSAQKNPTAFYLCASSIGLTETQYFGPGTRLLVL.

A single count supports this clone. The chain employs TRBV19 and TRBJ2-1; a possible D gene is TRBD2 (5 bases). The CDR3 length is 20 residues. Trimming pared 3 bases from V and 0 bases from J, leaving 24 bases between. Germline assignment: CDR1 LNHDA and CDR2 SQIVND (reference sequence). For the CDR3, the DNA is TGTGCCAGTAGTATCTCCTCGACTACGTTAGCGCAACCCTCCTACAATGAGCAGTTCTTC. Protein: CASSISSTTLAQPSYNEQFF. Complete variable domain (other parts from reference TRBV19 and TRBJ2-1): DGGITQSPKYLFRKEGQNVTLSCEQNLNHDAMYWYRQDPGQGLRLIYYSQIVNDFQKGDIAEGYSVSREKKESFPLTVTSAQKNPTAFYLCASSISSTTLAQPSYNEQFFGPGTRLTVL.

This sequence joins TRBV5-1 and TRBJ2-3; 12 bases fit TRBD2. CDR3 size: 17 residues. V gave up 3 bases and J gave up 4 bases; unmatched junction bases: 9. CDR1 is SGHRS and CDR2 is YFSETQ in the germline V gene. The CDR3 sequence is CASSSGLAGSGADTQYF. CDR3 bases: TGCGCCAGCAGCTCCGGACTAGCGGGGAGTGGCGCAGATACGCAGTATTTT.

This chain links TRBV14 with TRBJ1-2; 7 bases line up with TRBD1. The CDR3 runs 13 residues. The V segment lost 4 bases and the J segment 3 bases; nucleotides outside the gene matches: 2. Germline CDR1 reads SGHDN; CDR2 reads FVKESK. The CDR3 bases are TGTGCCAGCAGCCTGGACAGGTACTATGGCTACACCTTC. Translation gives CASSLDRYYGYTF.

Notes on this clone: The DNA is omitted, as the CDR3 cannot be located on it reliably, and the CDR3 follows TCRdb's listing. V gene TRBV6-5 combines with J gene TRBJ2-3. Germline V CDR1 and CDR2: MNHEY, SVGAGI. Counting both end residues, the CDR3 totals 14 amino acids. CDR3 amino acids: CASSTSTTVDTQYF.

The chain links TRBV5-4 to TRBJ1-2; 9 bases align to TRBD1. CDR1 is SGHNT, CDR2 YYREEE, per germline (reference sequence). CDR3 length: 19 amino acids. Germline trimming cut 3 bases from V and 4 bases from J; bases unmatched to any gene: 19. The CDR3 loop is CASSSGTGTREAPVYGYTF. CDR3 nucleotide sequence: TGTGCCAGCAGCTCCGGGACAGGGACAAGGGAGGCCCCAGTCTATGGCTACACCTTC.

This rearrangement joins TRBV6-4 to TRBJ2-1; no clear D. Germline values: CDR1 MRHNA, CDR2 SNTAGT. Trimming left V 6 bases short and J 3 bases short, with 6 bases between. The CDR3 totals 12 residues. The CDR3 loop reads CASSDDYNEQFF. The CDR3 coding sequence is TGTGCCAGCAGCGATGACTACAATGAGCAGTTCTTC.

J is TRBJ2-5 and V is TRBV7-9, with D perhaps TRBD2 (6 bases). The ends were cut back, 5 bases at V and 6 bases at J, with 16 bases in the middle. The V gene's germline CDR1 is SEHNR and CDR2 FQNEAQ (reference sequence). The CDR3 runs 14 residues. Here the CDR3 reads CASSKGEARKTQYF. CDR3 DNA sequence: TGTGCCAGCAGCAAAGGGGAGGCGAGAAAGACCCAGTACTTC.

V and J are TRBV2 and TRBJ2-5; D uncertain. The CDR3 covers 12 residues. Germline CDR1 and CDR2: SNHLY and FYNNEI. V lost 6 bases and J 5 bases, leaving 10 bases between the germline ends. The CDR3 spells CASRTSGETQYF. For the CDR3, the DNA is TGTGCCAGCAGGACGTCCGGGGAGACCCAGTACTTC.